This T cell receptor beta chain was sequenced during a study of T cells in tuberculosis. The study's findings and limits: GMM-specific TCRs were nearer to active tuberculosis alpha repertoires, suggesting expansion. The TCR-beta difference was not significant; alpha differences partly reflected length.

Regarding this clone: Its antigen remains unknown.

The repertoire was sequenced with immunoSEQ multiplex PCR; TCRdb's copy has only in-frame clones and lacks some. The sample contains 20,000 to 30,000 clones, over 95% of which appear only once. The CDR3 consists of 13 residues. Germline CDR1 and CDR2: MNHEY and SVGAGI. Trimming removed 6 bases at V and 10 bases at J, with 18 bases between. Sample: PBMCs. This TCR was sampled from a donor aged 10 to 29 with latent tuberculosis or without tuberculosis infection. The chain is built from TRBV6-5 and TRBJ1-1; D possibly corresponds to TRBD1 (6 bases). The CDR3 region is CASRPGTTSRAFF. The CDR3 nucleotides are TGTGCCAGCAGGCCGGGGACAACGTCGCGAGCTTTCTTT.